This T cell receptor beta chain derives from a study of cytomegalovirus exposure and HLA in healthy donors. Primers for the PCR totalled 60 Vbeta and 13 Jbeta. Assay: immunoSEQ multiplex PCR; the TCRdb copy retains only in-frame clones and omits some. The sample yields roughly 160,000 clones, roughly 85% seen once. Germline V gives CDR1 MDHEN, CDR2 SYDVKM. V was cut by 11 bases and J by 0 bases, with 15 bases left in between. The CDR3 runs 14 residues. This clonotype was obtained from a man aged 35-49 years in good health and CMV-seronegative. The J gene is TRBJ2-3, the V gene TRBV28; TRBD2 might be the D (5 bases). Sequencing input: PBMCs. The CDR3 loop is CASRGGGSTDTQYF. The CDR3 DNA sequence: TGTGCCTCCCGAGGAGGAGGTAGCACAGATACGCAGTATTTT.